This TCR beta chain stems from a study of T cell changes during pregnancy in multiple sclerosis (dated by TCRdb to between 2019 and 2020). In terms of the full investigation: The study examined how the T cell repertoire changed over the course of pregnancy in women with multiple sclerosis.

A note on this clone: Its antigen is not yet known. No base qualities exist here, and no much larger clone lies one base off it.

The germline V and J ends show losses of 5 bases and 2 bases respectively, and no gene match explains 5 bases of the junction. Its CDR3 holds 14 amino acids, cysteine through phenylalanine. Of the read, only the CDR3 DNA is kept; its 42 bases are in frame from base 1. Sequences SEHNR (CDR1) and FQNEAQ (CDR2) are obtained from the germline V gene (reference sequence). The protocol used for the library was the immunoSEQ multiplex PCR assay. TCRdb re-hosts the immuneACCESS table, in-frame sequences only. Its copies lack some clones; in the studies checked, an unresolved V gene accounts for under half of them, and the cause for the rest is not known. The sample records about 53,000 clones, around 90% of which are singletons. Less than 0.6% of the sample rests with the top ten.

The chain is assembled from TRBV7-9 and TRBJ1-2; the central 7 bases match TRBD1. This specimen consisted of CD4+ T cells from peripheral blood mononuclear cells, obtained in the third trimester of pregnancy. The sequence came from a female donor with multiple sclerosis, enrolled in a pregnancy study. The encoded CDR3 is CASSQGQTNYGYTF. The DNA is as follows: TGTGCCAGCAGCCAGGGACAGACCAACTATGGCTACACCTTC.